This T cell receptor beta chain derives from a study of neoadjuvant anti-PD-1 for oral cavity cancer. Whole-study context: Patients without progression got a fourth dose around day 43. Whole-study results and caveats: Only three patients per response group were TCR-analyzed; validation needed.

Blood libraries mostly used about 500 ng genomic DNA, six replicates each. Generated by immunoSEQ multiplex PCR, the TCRdb table keeps only in-frame clones and is missing some. The data hold over 5,500 clones, with approximately 82% observed a single time. Germline V gene sequence: CDR1 SQVTM, CDR2 ANQGSEA. The CDR3 length is 13 residues. The germline V and J ends were trimmed by 2 bases and 2 bases, with 10 bases remaining between them. A note on this clone: What it recognizes is unknown.

Analysis of PBMCs was direct, with no culture step. The sequences come from PBMCs, collected before nivolumab (anti-PD-1) treatment. This chain uses TRBV29-1 with TRBJ2-7, with unresolved D. This receptor was identified in a person aged 40 to 85 with oral cavity squamous cell carcinoma. This chain's CDR3 is CSVESDAAYEQYF. CDR3 nucleotides: TGCAGCGTTGAATCGGACGCTGCCTACGAGCAGTACTTC.